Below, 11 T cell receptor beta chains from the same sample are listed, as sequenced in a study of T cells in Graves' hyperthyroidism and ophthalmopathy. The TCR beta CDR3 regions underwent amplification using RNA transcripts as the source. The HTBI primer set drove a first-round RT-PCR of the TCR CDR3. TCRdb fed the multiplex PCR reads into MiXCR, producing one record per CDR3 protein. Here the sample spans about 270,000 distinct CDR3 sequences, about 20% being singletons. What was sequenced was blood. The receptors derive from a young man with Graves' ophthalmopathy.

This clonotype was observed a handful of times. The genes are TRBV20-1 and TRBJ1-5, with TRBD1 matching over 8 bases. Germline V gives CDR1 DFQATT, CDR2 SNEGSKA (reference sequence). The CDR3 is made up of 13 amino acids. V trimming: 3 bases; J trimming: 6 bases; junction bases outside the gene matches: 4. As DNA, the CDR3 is TGCAGTGCTAGCTCAGGGGGCGTTCAGCCCCAGCATTTT. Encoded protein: CSASSGGVQPQHF.

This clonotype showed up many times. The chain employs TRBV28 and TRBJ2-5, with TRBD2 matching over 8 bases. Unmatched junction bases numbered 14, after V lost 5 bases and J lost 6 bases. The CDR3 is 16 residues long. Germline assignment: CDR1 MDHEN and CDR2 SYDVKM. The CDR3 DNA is TGTGCCAGCAGTCGTGTCCGGACTAGCTGGGCCAAGACCCAGTACTTC. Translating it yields CASSRVRTSWAKTQYF. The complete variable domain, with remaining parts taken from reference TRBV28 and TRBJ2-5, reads DVKVTQSSRYLVKRTGEKVFLECVQDMDHENMFWYRQDPGLGLRLIYFSYDVKMKEKGDIPEGYSVSREKKERFSLILESASTNQTSMYLCASSRVRTSWAKTQYFGPGTRLLVL.

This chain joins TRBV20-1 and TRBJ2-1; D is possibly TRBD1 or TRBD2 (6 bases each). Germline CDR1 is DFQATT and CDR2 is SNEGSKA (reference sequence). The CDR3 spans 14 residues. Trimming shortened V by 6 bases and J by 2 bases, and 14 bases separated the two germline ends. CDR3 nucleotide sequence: TGCAGTGCCCAATCCGGGGGCGCCTACAATGAGCAGTTCTTC. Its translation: CSAQSGGAYNEQFF.

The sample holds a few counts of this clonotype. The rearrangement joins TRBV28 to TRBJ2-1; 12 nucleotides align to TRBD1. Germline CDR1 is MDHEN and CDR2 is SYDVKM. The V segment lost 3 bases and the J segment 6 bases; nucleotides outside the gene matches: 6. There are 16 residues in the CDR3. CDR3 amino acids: CASSLGGTGGLNEQFF. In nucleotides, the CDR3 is TGTGCCAGCAGTTTGGGGGGGACAGGGGGCCTCAATGAGCAGTTCTTC.

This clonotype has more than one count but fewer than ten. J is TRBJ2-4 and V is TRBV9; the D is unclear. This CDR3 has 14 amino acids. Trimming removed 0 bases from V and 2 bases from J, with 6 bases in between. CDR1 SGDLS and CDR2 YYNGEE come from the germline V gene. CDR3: CASSVGGSKNIQYF. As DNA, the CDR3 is TGTGCCAGCAGCGTAGGGGGATCCAAAAACATTCAGTACTTC.

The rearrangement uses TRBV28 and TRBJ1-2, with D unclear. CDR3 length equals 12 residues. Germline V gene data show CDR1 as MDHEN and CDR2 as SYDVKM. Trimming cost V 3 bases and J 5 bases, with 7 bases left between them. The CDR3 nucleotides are TGTGCCAGCAGTTTTGGACTTTATGGCTACACCTTC. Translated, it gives CASSFGLYGYTF.

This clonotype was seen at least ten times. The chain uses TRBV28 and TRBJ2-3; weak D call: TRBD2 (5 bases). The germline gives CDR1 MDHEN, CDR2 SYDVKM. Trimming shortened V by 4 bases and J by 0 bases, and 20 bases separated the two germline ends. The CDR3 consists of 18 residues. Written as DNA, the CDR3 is TGTGCCAGCAGTTATCGGACGGTGGCGGGCACTAGCACAGATACGCAGTATTTT. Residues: CASSYRTVAGTSTDTQYF.

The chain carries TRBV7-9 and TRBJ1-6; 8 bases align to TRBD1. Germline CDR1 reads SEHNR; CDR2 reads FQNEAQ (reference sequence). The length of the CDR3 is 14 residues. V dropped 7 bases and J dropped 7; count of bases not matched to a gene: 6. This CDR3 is CASNVGQGNSPLHF. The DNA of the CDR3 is TGTGCCAGCAACGTTGGACAGGGAAATTCACCCCTCCACTTT.

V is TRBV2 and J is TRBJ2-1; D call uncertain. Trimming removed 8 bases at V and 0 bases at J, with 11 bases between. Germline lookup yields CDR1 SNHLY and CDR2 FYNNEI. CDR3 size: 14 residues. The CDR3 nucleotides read TGTGCCAGCTCCTGGGCCGTCTCCTACAATGAGCAGTTCTTC. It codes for CASSWAVSYNEQFF.

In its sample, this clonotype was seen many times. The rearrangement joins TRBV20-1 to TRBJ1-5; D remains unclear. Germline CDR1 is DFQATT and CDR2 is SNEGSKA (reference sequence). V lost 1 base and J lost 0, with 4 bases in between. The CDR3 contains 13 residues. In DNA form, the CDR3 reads TGCAGTGCTAGAGGAGGTAGCAATCAGCCCCAGCATTTT. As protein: CSARGGSNQPQHF.

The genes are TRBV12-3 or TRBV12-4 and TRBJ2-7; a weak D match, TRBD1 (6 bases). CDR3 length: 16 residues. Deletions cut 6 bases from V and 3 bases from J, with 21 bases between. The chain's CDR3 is CASSPRVGAQFYEQYF. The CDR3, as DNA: TGTGCCAGCAGCCCCAGGGTGGGGGCCCAATTCTACGAGCAGTACTTC.